This passage covers 21 T cell receptor beta chains from one sample sequenced in a study of T cells in Graves' hyperthyroidism and ophthalmopathy. Amplification yielded TCR beta CDR3 regions, with RNA transcripts as the source. Initially, a first-round RT-PCR of the TCR CDR3 employed the HTBI primer set. TCRdb recomputed calls from the multiplex PCR reads with MiXCR, one row per CDR3 protein. Of 500,000 to 800,000 distinct CDR3 sequences detected, about 45% appear once; the ten largest clones hold under 8.5%. Input material: peripheral blood or thyroid tissue (not recorded which). Receptors were obtained from an adult man with Graves' disease, either hyperthyroidism or ophthalmopathy (not recorded which).

This chain connects TRBV11-1 to TRBJ2-5, with D possibly being TRBD2 (6 bases). This CDR3 comprises 15 residues. CDR1 SGHAT and CDR2 FQDESV come from the germline V gene (reference sequence). V shed 3 bases and J shed 5 bases, with 16 bases lying between them. The CDR3 reads CASSLASVEGETQYF. In DNA, the CDR3 is TGTGCCAGCAGCTTGGCTAGCGTTGAAGGCGAGACCCAGTACTTC. The complete variable domain, with remaining parts taken from reference TRBV11-1 and TRBJ2-5, reads EAEVAQSPRYKITEKSQAVAFWCDPISGHATLYWYRQILGQGPELLVQFQDESVVDDSQLPKDRFSAERLKGVDSTLKIQPAELGDSAMYLCASSLASVEGETQYFGPGTRLLVL.

This clonotype was detected only once. The chain links TRBV6-5 to TRBJ1-4; no clear D gene. The CDR3 consists of 15 residues. Germline assignment: CDR1 MNHEY and CDR2 SVGAGI. Between the trimmed V and J ends, which lost 3 bases and 0 bases, there was a span of 8 bases. The CDR3 sequence is CASSYGVSTNEKLFF. CDR3 bases: TGTGCCAGCAGTTATGGGGTTTCAACTAATGAAAAACTGTTTTTT.

The chain is built from TRBV20-1 and TRBJ2-7, with a weak D call TRBD2 (5 bases). The germline V and J ends were trimmed by 4 bases and 1 base, with 14 bases remaining between them. CDR1 is DFQATT and CDR2 is SNEGSKA in the germline V gene (reference sequence). This CDR3 comprises 14 residues. CDR3 bases: TGCAGTGCTACGGGGAACGTTGGGTCCTACGAGCAGTACTTC. Its protein is CSATGNVGSYEQYF.

The J gene is TRBJ2-5, the V gene TRBV2, with D perhaps TRBD1 (5 bases). Trimming shortened V by 7 bases and J by 5 bases, and 11 bases separated the two germline ends. Germline CDR1 SNHLY, CDR2 FYNNEI. The CDR3 runs 12 residues. CDR3 DNA sequence: TGTGCCAGCAAAGGGGTGCGGGAGACCCAGTACTTC. It is translated as CASKGVRETQYF.

This clonotype was seen only a few times. The chain joins TRBV5-1 to TRBJ1-1, with TRBD1 matching 7 bases. With 7 bases clipped from V and 1 base from J, the junction kept 10 bases outside the gene matches. Germline V gene data show CDR1 as SGHRS and CDR2 as YFSETQ. This CDR3 has 15 residues. CDR3 residues: CASQGRGRGNTEAFF. As DNA, the CDR3 is TGCGCCAGCCAAGGGAGGGGGCGAGGGAACACTGAAGCTTTCTTT.

J is TRBJ2-7 and V is TRBV2, with 11 bases fitting TRBD1. CDR3 size: 13 residues. The germline CDR1 and CDR2 sequences are SNHLY and FYNNEI. V trimming: 11 bases; J trimming: 2 bases; junction bases outside the gene matches: 5. Written as DNA, the CDR3 is TGTGCCTGGGGACAGGGGGGTACCTACGAGCAGTACTTC. Translating it yields CAWGQGGTYEQYF.

Many counts were recorded for this clonotype. The chain uses TRBV7-9 and TRBJ1-1; D unclear. Looked up from germline, CDR1 is SEHNR and CDR2 is FQNEAQ (reference sequence). The CDR3 length is 12 residues. V was cut by 6 bases and J by 8 bases, with 13 bases left in between. CDR3 nucleotide sequence: TGTGCCAGCAGTTATCGGGAGGGCGAAGCTTTCTTT. It codes for CASSYREGEAFF.

This clonotype was detected only a few times. The chain carries TRBV2 and TRBJ1-4, with D tentatively TRBD1 (5 bases). The germline V and J ends were trimmed by 5 bases and 8 bases, with 12 bases remaining between them. Germline lookup yields CDR1 SNHLY and CDR2 FYNNEI. CDR3 length: 13 residues. The CDR3 sequence: CASSLMGGEKLFF. The CDR3 bases are TGTGCCAGCAGTTTGATGGGGGGGGAAAAACTGTTTTTT.

This clonotype was found a few times. The chain joins TRBV7-9 to TRBJ1-2, with 8 bases that match TRBD1. Looked up from germline, CDR1 is SEHNR and CDR2 is FQNEAQ (reference sequence). The CDR3 covers 15 residues. V shed 7 bases, J shed 5 bases, and the junction held 12 bases outside the gene matches. CDR3 nucleotide sequence: TGTGCCAGCACCACCCCCAGGGGGCCCGGGTATGGCTACACCTTC. It is translated as CASTTPRGPGYGYTF.

The V and J genes are TRBV19 and TRBJ1-3; possibly TRBD1 for D (5 bases). The CDR3 has 15 residues. V was clipped by 3 bases and J by 1 base, with 10 bases between them. CDR1 and CDR2 (germline): LNHDA, SQIVND (reference sequence). CDR3 nucleotide sequence: TGTGCCAGTAGTATTGGCGGGGGATCTGGAAACACCATATATTTT. Its translation is CASSIGGGSGNTIYF.

This chain connects TRBV7-9 to TRBJ1-5; D gene ambiguous. Trimming took off 1 base at V and 7 bases at J, with 8 bases between the two ends. This CDR3 has 13 amino acids. Per the germline V gene, CDR1 is SEHNR and CDR2 is FQNEAQ (reference sequence). The CDR3 DNA reads TGTGCCAGCAGCTTAGACCCAGGCCAGCCCCAGCATTTT. This gives the protein CASSLDPGQPQHF. Filled out from reference TRBV7-9 and TRBJ1-5, the complete variable domain reads DTGVSQNPRHKITKRGQNVTFRCDPISEHNRLYWYRQTLGQGPEFLTYFQNEAQLEKSRLLSDRFSAERPKGSFSTLEIQRTEQGDSAMYLCASSLDPGQPQHFGDGTRLSIL.

Many counts were recorded for this clonotype. The V gene is TRBV5-1, the J gene TRBJ1-3; D possibly corresponds to TRBD1 (5 bases). Per the germline V gene, CDR1 is SGHRS and CDR2 is YFSETQ. Between the trimmed V and J ends, which lost 4 bases and 2 bases, there was a span of 16 bases. The CDR3 runs to 16 residues. CDR3 nucleotides: TGCGCCAGCAGCAGGGACGGGGCTGGAGCTGGAAACACCATATATTTT. Its protein product is CASSRDGAGAGNTIYF.

This clonotype has more than one count but fewer than ten. The chain joins TRBV7-2 to TRBJ1-6; tentative D call: TRBD1 (5 bases). With 6 bases removed from V and 7 bases from J, the gap between germline ends came to 19 bases. From germline, CDR1 is SGHTA and CDR2 FQGNSA. The CDR3 totals 16 residues. Here the CDR3 DNA reads TGTGCCAGCAGTTACGAGTTAGGACATGGCAATTCACCCCTCCACTTT. This sequence encodes CASSYELGHGNSPLHF.

Many counts were recorded for this clonotype. The CDR3 loop is CASSVDPGQRETQYF. CDR3 DNA: TGTGCCAGCAGCGTCGACCCGGGACAGCGAGAGACCCAGTACTTC. This chain joins TRBV9 and TRBJ2-5; 7 bases are a match to TRBD1. Unmatched junction bases numbered 8, after V lost 2 bases and J lost 4 bases. Looked up from germline, CDR1 is SGDLS and CDR2 is YYNGEE. The CDR3 has 15 amino acids.

This sequence joins TRBV2 and TRBJ1-1; D not certain. Germline V gene lookup returns CDR1 SNHLY and CDR2 FYNNEI. The CDR3 length is 14 residues. Between the trimmed V and J ends, which lost 9 bases and 4 bases, there was a span of 18 bases. As DNA, the CDR3 is TGTGCCAGGGGTCGGGCCCTTTCGATCACTGAAGCTTTCTTT. This translates into CARGRALSITEAFF.

In its sample, this clonotype was seen many times. The gene calls are TRBV20-1 and TRBJ1-3; D call uncertain. CDR3 size: 13 residues. Germline CDR1 DFQATT, CDR2 SNEGSKA (reference sequence). The V gene lost 0 bases and the J gene lost 7 bases, with 10 bases spanning the gap. This chain's CDR3 is CSARDPAGNTIYF. In DNA, the CDR3 is TGCAGTGCTAGAGATCCGGCGGGTAACACCATATATTTT.

This clonotype showed up many times. This chain uses TRBV15 with TRBJ1-5; D gene unclear. Germline CDR1 LNHNV, CDR2 YYDKDF (reference sequence). CDR3 length equals 13 residues. V was clipped by 3 bases and J by 5 bases, with 8 bases between them. CDR3 in amino acids: CATSSGIHQPQHF. CDR3 sequence (DNA): TGTGCCACCAGCAGCGGGATTCATCAGCCCCAGCATTTT.

The J gene is TRBJ1-1, the V gene TRBV5-1, with unresolved D. This CDR3 contains 12 residues. The germline V gene has CDR1 SGHRS and CDR2 YFSETQ. V gave up 0 bases and J gave up 7 bases, with 7 bases separating them. CDR3 region: CASSLDGIEAFF. DNA for the CDR3: TGCGCCAGCAGCTTGGACGGGATTGAAGCTTTCTTT. The complete variable domain, with remaining parts taken from reference TRBV5-1 and TRBJ1-1, reads KAGVTQTPRYLIKTRGQQVTLSCSPISGHRSVSWYQQTPGQGLQFLFEYFSETQRNKGNFPGRFSGRQFSNSRSEMNVSTLELGDSALYLCASSLDGIEAFFGQGTRLTVV.

Turning to this clonotype: The junction departs from germline at one end; a sequencing error may be responsible. The chain employs TRBV6-5 and TRBJ1-4, with no clear D. The CDR3 extends over 14 amino acids. Germline-derived CDR1 and CDR2 are MNHEY and SVGAGI. The CDR3 DNA reads as TGTGCCATCAGTTACTCGAGGCAGTTTGAAAAACTGTTTTTT. Protein: CAISYSRQFEKLFF.

The genes are TRBV6-4 and TRBJ1-4; the match to TRBD1 covers 9 bases. J lost 12 bases, V lost 2 bases, and 4 bases had no gene match. This CDR3 is 13 amino acids long. In germline, CDR1 is MRHNA, CDR2 SNTAGT. CDR3 region: CASSDPGQGQLFF. The CDR3, as DNA: TGTGCCAGCAGTGACCCCGGACAGGGGCAACTGTTTTTT.

In the case of this clonotype: A much larger clone lies one base from this, so it may be a read error. The rearrangement joins TRBV29-1 to TRBJ1-1, with a possible D match to TRBD1 (5 bases). Looked up from germline, CDR1 is SQVTM and CDR2 is ANQGSEA. CDR3 size: 11 residues. The CDR3 loop reads CYGGIDTEAFF. In DNA, the CDR3 is TGTTACGGGGGAATTGACACTGAAGCTTTCTTT.